The T cell receptor (beta chain) under discussion was sequenced for a study of blood T cell repertoires in COVID-19. Study details: The United States, Italy and Spain supplied acute and convalescent COVID-19 samples. Sources were T cells, B-cell-depleted T cells, or PBMCs; the material itself was cDNA or gDNA.

V gave up 5 bases and J gave up 4 bases, with 14 bases separating them. There are 14 residues in the CDR3. Germline V gives CDR1 SGHTA, CDR2 FQGNSA. Per the study methods: Estimation of nucleated cell counts was performed using reference gene primer amplification. Sequencing used immunoSEQ multiplex PCR; TCRdb keeps in-frame clones, though not all of them. V and J calls and clone size are those listed in that table; D and trimming were worked out from the DNA. The repertoire consists of 200,000 to 300,000 clones, with approximately 80% occurring once and the leading ten covering 2% to 2.5%. The chain combines TRBV7-2 with TRBJ1-2, with D possibly TRBD1 on 5 matching bases. Sequencing used peripheral blood. This TCR was recovered from a man in his forties or fifties who had recovered from COVID-19. The CDR3 spells CASSPGGVSYGYTF. The CDR3 DNA sequence: TGTGCCAGCAGCCCGGGGGGGGTTTCCTATGGCTACACCTTC.